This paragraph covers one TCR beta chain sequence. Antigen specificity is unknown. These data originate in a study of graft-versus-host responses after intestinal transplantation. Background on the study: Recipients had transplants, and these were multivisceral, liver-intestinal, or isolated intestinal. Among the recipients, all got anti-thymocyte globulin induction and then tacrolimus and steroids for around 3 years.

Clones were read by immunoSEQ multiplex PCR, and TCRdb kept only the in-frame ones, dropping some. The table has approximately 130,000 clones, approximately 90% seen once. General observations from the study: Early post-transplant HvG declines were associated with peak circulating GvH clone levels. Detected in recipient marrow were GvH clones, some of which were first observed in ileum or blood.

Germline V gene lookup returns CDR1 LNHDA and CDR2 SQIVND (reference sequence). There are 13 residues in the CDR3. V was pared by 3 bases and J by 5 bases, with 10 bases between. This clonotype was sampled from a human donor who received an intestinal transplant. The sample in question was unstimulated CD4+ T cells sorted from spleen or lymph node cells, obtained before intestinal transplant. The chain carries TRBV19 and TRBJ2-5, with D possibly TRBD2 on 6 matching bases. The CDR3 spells CASSMAGKETQYF. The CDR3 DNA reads TGTGCCAGTAGTATGGCGGGGAAGGAGACCCAGTACTTC.